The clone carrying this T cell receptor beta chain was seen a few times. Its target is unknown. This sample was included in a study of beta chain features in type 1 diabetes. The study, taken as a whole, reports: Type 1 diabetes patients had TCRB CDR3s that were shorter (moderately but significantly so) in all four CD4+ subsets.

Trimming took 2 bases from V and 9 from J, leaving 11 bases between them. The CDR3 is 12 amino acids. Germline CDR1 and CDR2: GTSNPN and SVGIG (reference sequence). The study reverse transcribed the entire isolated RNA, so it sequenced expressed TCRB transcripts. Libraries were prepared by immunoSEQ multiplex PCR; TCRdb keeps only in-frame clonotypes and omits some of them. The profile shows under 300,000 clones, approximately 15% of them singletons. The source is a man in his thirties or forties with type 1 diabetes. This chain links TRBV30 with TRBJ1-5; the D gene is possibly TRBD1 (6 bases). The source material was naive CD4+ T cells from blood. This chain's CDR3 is CAWSTGLGPQHF. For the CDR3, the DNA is TGTGCCTGGAGTACAGGGCTGGGGCCCCAGCATTTT.